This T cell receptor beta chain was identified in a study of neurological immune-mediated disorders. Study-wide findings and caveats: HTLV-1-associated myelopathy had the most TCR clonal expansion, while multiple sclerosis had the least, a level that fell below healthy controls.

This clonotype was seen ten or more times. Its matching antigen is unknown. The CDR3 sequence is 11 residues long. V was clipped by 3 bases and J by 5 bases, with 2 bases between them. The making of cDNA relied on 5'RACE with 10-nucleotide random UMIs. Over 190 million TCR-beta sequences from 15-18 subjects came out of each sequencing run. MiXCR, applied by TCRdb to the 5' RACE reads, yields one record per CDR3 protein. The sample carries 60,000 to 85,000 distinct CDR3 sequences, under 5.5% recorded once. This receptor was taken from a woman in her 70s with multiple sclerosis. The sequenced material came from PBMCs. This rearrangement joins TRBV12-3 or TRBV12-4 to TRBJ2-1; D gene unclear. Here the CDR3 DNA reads TGTGCCAGCAGTTTGAACAATGAGCAGTTCTTC. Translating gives CASSLNNEQFF.